Presented here are 11 T cell receptor beta chains from one specimen sequenced in a study of tumor-infiltrating lymphocytes in primary liver carcinoma. Out of unsorted whole blood came the blood RNA, and germline DNA was extracted as well. The investigators made TCR beta cDNA from roughly 0.45 ug total RNA, using a constant-region primer. Slightly modified ARM-PCR with three nested multiplex PCR rounds yielded TCR beta libraries. Amplification in the first two PCR rounds was performed using TRBV1-TRBV30 forward primers and a C-beta reverse primer for about 10 cycles each. TCRdb recomputed calls from the multiplex PCR reads with MiXCR, one row per CDR3 protein. The sample lists 150,000 to 200,000 distinct CDR3 sequences, 50% to 75% occurring once. Sequencing was performed on peripheral blood. Source of these receptors: a man between 35 and 55 years old with primary liver carcinoma and hepatitis B virus infection.

This clonotype occurred a few times. This chain joins TRBV7-9 and TRBJ2-1, with TRBD2 matching over 7 bases. This CDR3 region has 16 residues. In germline, CDR1 is SEHNR, CDR2 FQNEAQ (reference sequence). The ends lost 5 bases at V and 9 bases at J; junction bases unmatched: 16. The CDR3 spells CASSSGGGRSDGEQFF. As DNA, the CDR3 is TGTGCCAGCAGCAGCGGCGGGGGACGGTCAGATGGTGAGCAGTTCTTC. The full variable domain, completed using reference TRBV7-9 and TRBJ2-1, is DTGVSQNPRHKITKRGQNVTFRCDPISEHNRLYWYRQTLGQGPEFLTYFQNEAQLEKSRLLSDRFSAERPKGSFSTLEIQRTEQGDSAMYLCASSSGGGRSDGEQFFGPGTRLTVL.

V and J are TRBV6-1 and TRBJ1-5; D is uncertain. The CDR3 is 12 residues long. Germline-derived CDR1 and CDR2 are MNHNS and SASEGT. V was trimmed by 3 bases and J by 3 bases, leaving 3 bases between them. The CDR3 sequence is CASSEANQPQHF. The CDR3 DNA follows: TGTGCCAGCAGTGAGGCCAATCAGCCCCAGCATTTT.

To note about this clonotype: The junction and the germline gene differ at one end; a read error may be behind it. The genes are TRBV13 and TRBJ2-5; D is undetermined. The CDR3 has 14 residues. The V gene's germline CDR1 is PRHDT and CDR2 FYEKMQ (reference sequence). The CDR3 bases are TGTGCCATCAGCTTAAACGGGCCCCAAGAGACCCAGTACTTC. It is translated as CAISLNGPQETQYF.

The chain has TRBV6-2 or TRBV6-3 and TRBJ2-7, with 7 bases matching TRBD2. Trimming took 5 bases from V and 3 from J; bases not matched to a gene: 7. The CDR3 is 14 amino acids. Germline assignment: CDR1 MNHEY and CDR2 SVGEGT. The CDR3 loop reads CASSPGGRIYEQYF. The CDR3 DNA follows: TGTGCCAGCAGTCCCGGGGGGAGAATCTACGAGCAGTACTTC.

The sample holds a few counts of this clonotype. The J gene is TRBJ2-7, the V gene TRBV12-3 or TRBV12-4; D unresolved. Trimming took 6 bases from V and 0 from J, leaving 3 bases between them. The CDR3 covers 11 residues. In DNA form, the CDR3 reads TGTGCCAGCAGAAGCTCCTACGAGCAGTACTTC. Translated: CASRSSYEQYF.

Details on this clonotype: Just one base apart from a much larger clone, this may be a read error. The rearrangement links TRBV29-1 to TRBJ1-1, with a possible D match to TRBD1 (5 bases). The CDR3 runs to 11 residues. Germline CDR1 SQVTM, CDR2 ANQGSEA. The CDR3: CSVTSGGEASF. The CDR3 DNA sequence: TGCAGCGTGACTTCGGGGGGAGAGGCTTCCTTT.

Remarks on this clonotype: A read error is possible here, since a much larger clone lies one base away. The chain employs TRBV29-1 and TRBJ2-3, with TRBD2 as a possible D gene (7 bases). The CDR3 is 13 residues long. V dropped 7 bases and J dropped 12 bases, with 23 bases sitting between them. From germline, CDR1 is SQVTM and CDR2 ANQGSEA. Here the CDR3 DNA reads TGCAGCGGCCAGCAAGAGGGGGGGATAACACAGTATTTT. Translated, it gives CSGQQEGGITQYF.

V usage is TRBV28 and J usage is TRBJ1-1; D remains ambiguous. CDR1 and CDR2 (germline): MDHEN, SYDVKM. CDR3 length: 13 residues. Deletions cut 6 bases from V and 6 bases from J, with 14 bases between. CDR3 amino acids: CASSWGVNAEAFF. The CDR3 DNA follows: TGTGCCAGCAGCTGGGGAGTAAATGCTGAAGCTTTCTTT.

The chain employs TRBV5-1 and TRBJ1-4; 9 positions agree with TRBD1. Germline V gene lookup returns CDR1 SGHRS and CDR2 YFSETQ. The CDR3 is made up of 16 amino acids. V shed 4 bases and J 8 bases; nucleotides not matched to a gene: 12. The CDR3 DNA reads TGCGCCAGCAGCCCTCGAGGGGGACAGGGAGGCGAAAAACTGTTTTTT. Encoded protein: CASSPRGGQGGEKLFF.

This sequence joins TRBV6-6 and TRBJ2-1; no clear D. The V gene's germline CDR1 is MNHNY and CDR2 SVGAGI (reference sequence). The germline V and J ends were trimmed by 6 bases and 5 bases, with 14 bases remaining between them. The CDR3 runs 14 residues. The CDR3 sequence is CASSLDDAHNEQFF. As DNA, the CDR3 is TGTGCCAGCAGCCTGGACGATGCCCACAATGAGCAGTTCTTC.

The V gene is TRBV10-3, the J gene TRBJ2-1, with TRBD2 matching 12 bases. Germline-derived CDR1 and CDR2 are ENHRY and SYGVKD. J gave up 6 bases and V 2 bases, and 8 bases lay outside the gene matches. This CDR3 is built from 17 residues. The CDR3 coding sequence is TGTGCCATCAGTGAGAGTCCTACTAGCGGGAGGAGCAATGAGCAGTTCTTC. This codes for CAISESPTSGRSNEQFF.